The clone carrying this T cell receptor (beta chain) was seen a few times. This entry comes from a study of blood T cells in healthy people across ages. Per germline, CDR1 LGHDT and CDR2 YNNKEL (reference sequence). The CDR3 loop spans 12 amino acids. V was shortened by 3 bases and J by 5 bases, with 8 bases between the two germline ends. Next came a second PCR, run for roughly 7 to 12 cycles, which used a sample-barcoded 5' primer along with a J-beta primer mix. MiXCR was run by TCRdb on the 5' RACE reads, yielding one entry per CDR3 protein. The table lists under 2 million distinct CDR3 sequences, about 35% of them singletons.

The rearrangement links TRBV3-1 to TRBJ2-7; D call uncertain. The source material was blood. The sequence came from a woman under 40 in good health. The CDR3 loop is CASSHFEDEQYF. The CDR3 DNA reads TGTGCCAGCAGCCATTTTGAGGACGAGCAGTACTTC.